This T cell receptor (beta chain) appears in the sequencing data of a study of T cells in Graves' hyperthyroidism and ophthalmopathy. Broader study findings: Most thyroid clonotypes that were expanded above 0.001 also turned up in blood.

This clonotype appeared many times. What it binds is not known. TCR beta CDR3 sequences were amplified from RNA transcripts. Researchers ran a first-round RT-PCR on the TCR CDR3 using the HTBI primer set. MiXCR, run by TCRdb on the multiplex PCR reads, gives a single entry per CDR3 protein. This sample has about 160,000 distinct CDR3 sequences, with approximately 9% found just once. The study enrolled patients aged 18 to 65 with newly diagnosed hyperthyroidism of under 2 months' duration. Around 9.9 ml of fresh peripheral blood supplied the PBMCs. This clonotype was obtained from a woman in her late teens or twenties with Graves' hyperthyroidism that later progressed to Graves' ophthalmopathy. Material for sequencing was blood.

In nucleotides, the CDR3 is TGCAGTGCTTGGGACCTTTCGAACACCGGGGAGCTGTTTTTT. It codes for CSAWDLSNTGELFF. The genes are TRBV20-1 and TRBJ2-2; D is possibly TRBD1 or TRBD2 (5 bases each). V lost 5 bases, J lost 0 bases, and 10 bases lay in between. This CDR3 has 14 amino acids. CDR1 is DFQATT, CDR2 SNEGSKA, per germline (reference sequence).